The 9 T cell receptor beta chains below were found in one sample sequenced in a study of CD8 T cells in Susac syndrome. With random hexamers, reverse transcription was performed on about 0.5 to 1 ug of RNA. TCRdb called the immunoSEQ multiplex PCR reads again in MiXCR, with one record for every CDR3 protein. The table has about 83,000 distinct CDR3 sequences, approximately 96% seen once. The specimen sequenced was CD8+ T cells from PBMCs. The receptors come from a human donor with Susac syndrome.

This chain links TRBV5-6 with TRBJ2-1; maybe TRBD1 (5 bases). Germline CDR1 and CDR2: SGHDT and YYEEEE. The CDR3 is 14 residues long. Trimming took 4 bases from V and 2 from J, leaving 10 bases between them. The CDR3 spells CASSHSGPYNEQFF. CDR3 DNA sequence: TGTGCCAGCAGCCATTCAGGGCCCTACAATGAGCAGTTCTTC.

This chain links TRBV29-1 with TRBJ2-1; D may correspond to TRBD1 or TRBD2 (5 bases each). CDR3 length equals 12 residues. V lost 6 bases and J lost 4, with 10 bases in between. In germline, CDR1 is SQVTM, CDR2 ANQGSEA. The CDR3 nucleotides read TGCAGCGTCCGGGACGGATACAATGAGCAGTTCTTC. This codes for CSVRDGYNEQFF.

CDR3 nucleotide sequence: TGTGCCAGCAGCGGGGGTACCGGAAACTATGGCTACACCTTC. This gives the protein CASSGGTGNYGYTF. V gene TRBV9 combines with J gene TRBJ1-2; D ambiguous. CDR1 and CDR2 from the germline V gene are SGDLS and YYNGEE. The V gene lost 3 bases and the J gene lost 2 bases, with 11 bases spanning the gap. The CDR3 length is 14 residues. The full variable domain, completed using reference TRBV9 and TRBJ1-2, is DSGVTQTPKHLITATGQRVTLRCSPRSGDLSVYWYQQSLDQGLQFLIQYYNGEERAKGNILERFSAQQFPDLHSELNLSSLELGDSALYFCASSGGTGNYGYTFGSGTRLTVV.

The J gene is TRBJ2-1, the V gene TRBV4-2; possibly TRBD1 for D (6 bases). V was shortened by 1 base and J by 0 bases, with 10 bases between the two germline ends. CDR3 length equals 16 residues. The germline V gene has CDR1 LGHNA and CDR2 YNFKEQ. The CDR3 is CASSQVLQGSYNEQFF. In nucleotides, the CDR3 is TGTGCCAGCAGCCAAGTGTTACAGGGCTCCTACAATGAGCAGTTCTTC.

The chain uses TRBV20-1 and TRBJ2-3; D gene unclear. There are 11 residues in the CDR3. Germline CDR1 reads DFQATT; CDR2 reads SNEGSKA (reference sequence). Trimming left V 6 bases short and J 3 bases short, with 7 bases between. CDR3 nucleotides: TGCAGTGCGGTTAGGACAGATACGCAGTATTTT. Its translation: CSAVRTDTQYF.

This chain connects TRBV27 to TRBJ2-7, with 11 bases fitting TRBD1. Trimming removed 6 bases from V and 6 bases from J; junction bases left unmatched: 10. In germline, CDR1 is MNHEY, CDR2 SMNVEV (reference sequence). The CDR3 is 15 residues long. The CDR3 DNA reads TGTGCCAGCAGCCCAGGGACAGGGGGTTTCTTCGAGCAGTACGTC. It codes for CASSPGTGGFFEQYV.

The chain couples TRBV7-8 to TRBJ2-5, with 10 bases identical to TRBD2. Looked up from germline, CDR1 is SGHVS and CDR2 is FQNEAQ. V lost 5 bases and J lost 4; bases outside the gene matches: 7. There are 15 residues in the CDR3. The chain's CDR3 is CASSAGLAETETQYF. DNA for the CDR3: TGTGCCAGCAGCGCTGGACTAGCGGAAACAGAGACCCAGTACTTC.

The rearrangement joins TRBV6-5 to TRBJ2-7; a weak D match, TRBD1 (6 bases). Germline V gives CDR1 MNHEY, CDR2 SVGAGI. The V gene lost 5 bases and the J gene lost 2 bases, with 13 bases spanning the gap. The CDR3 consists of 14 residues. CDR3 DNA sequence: TGTGCCAGCAGTCTCCCAGGGGTGGCCTACGAGCAGTACTTC. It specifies CASSLPGVAYEQYF.

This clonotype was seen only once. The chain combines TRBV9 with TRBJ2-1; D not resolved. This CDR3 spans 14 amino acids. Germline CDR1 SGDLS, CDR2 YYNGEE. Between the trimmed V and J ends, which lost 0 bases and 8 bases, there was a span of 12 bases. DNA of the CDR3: TGTGCCAGCAGCGTAGCAGCCGGGTCCCATGAGCAGTTCTTC. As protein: CASSVAAGSHEQFF. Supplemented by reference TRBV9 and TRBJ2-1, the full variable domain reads DSGVTQTPKHLITATGQRVTLRCSPRSGDLSVYWYQQSLDQGLQFLIQYYNGEERAKGNILERFSAQQFPDLHSELNLSSLELGDSALYFCASSVAAGSHEQFFGPGTRLTVL.